The 18 T cell receptor beta chains reported below all come from one sample, sequenced in a study of T cells in Graves' hyperthyroidism and ophthalmopathy. TCR beta CDR3 regions were amplified from RNA. The TCR CDR3 first-round RT-PCR relied on the HTBI primer set. A single record per CDR3 protein comes from TCRdb applying MiXCR to the multiplex PCR reads. The repertoire holds 300,000 to 450,000 distinct CDR3 sequences, with under 15% as singletons. Sequencing input: blood. All receptors derive from a woman under 40 with Graves' hyperthyroidism.

CDR3 coding DNA: TGTGCCAGCAGCCAAGATAGCGGATCGTGGGGGACCGGGGAGCTGTTTTTT. It translates to CASSQDSGSWGTGELFF. The chain has TRBV7-8 and TRBJ2-2, with D maybe TRBD2 (6 bases). The germline gives CDR1 SGHVS, CDR2 FQNEAQ. The CDR3 has 17 amino acids. Trimming removed 5 bases at V and 5 bases at J, with 21 bases between.

This chain uses TRBV3-1 with TRBJ2-7; 9 bases agree with TRBD2. The CDR3 is made up of 15 amino acids. Germline V gives CDR1 LGHDT, CDR2 YNNKEL (reference sequence). Losses at the gene ends were 7 bases for V and 4 bases for J; bases not matched to a gene: 11. The CDR3 loop is CASTALAGDRYEQYF. CDR3 coding DNA: TGTGCCAGCACCGCGTTAGCGGGAGATCGGTACGAGCAGTACTTC.

The chain recombines TRBV7-2 with TRBJ2-4, with D perhaps matching TRBD2 (6 bases). Trimming took off 2 bases at V and 1 base at J, with 15 bases between the two ends. Looked up from germline, CDR1 is SGHTA and CDR2 is FQGNSA. CDR3 length: 17 amino acids. The CDR3 loop is CASSLWGTAGAKNIQYF. The CDR3 DNA follows: TGTGCCAGCAGCTTATGGGGGACGGCGGGGGCCAAAAACATTCAGTACTTC. The full variable domain, rest sourced from reference TRBV7-2 and TRBJ2-4, is GAGVSQSPSNKVTEKGKDVELRCDPISGHTALYWYRQSLGQGLEFLIYFQGNSAPDKSGLPSDRFSAERTGGSVSTLTIQRTQQEDSAVYLCASSLWGTAGAKNIQYFGAGTRLSVL.

The rearrangement links TRBV11-3 to TRBJ2-2, with TRBD1 identical over 7 bases. V lost 5 bases and J lost 6; bases outside the gene matches: 15. The length of the CDR3 is 17 residues. The germline V gene encodes CDR1 SGHNT and CDR2 YENEEA. CDR3 sequence reads: CASSRRGGAGKPGELFF. The CDR3 region has the DNA TGTGCCAGCAGCCGCCGAGGGGGCGCAGGGAAGCCCGGGGAGCTGTTTTTT.

This clonotype showed up many times. This chain uses TRBV10-3 with TRBJ2-3, with 10 bases aligning to TRBD1. V dropped 6 bases and J dropped 2; count of bases not matched to a gene: 8. In germline, CDR1 is ENHRY, CDR2 SYGVKD. The CDR3 is made up of 16 amino acids. The CDR3 sequence: CAIRGTGAFPTDTQYF. As DNA, the CDR3 is TGTGCCATCAGGGGGACAGGGGCCTTTCCCACAGATACGCAGTATTTT.

V usage is TRBV5-1 and J usage is TRBJ1-4; TRBD1 aligns across 7 bases. V gave up 0 bases and J gave up 3 bases; unmatched junction bases: 2. The germline CDR1 and CDR2 sequences are SGHRS and YFSETQ. CDR3 size: 15 residues. The CDR3 region is CASSLEDRANEKLFF. The CDR3 DNA reads as TGCGCCAGCAGCTTGGAAGACAGGGCTAATGAAAAACTGTTTTTT.

The chain is built from TRBV27 and TRBJ2-5, with a tentative D call TRBD1 (5 bases). V was cut by 0 bases and J by 5 bases, with 10 bases left in between. In germline, CDR1 is MNHEY, CDR2 SMNVEV (reference sequence). The CDR3 covers 14 residues. CDR3 residues: CASSLSGQKETQYF. CDR3 coding DNA: TGTGCCAGCAGTTTATCGGGGCAGAAGGAGACCCAGTACTTC.

The V gene is TRBV3-1, the J gene TRBJ2-3, with TRBD2 matching 10 bases. The CDR3 covers 16 residues. Germline trimming cut 4 bases from V and 4 bases from J; bases unmatched to any gene: 8. Looked up from germline, CDR1 is LGHDT and CDR2 is YNNKEL (reference sequence). CDR3 sequence: CASSPHEREGSDTQYF. CDR3 in DNA: TGTGCCAGCAGCCCCCATGAGCGGGAGGGTTCAGATACGCAGTATTTT.

The chain is built from TRBV29-1 and TRBJ2-7; 9 bases map to TRBD1. Germline lookup yields CDR1 SQVTM and CDR2 ANQGSEA. With 6 bases clipped from V and 3 bases from J, the junction kept 3 bases outside the gene matches. The CDR3 length is 12 residues. CDR3 amino acids: CSVAGQGYEQYF. The DNA for the CDR3 is TGCAGCGTGGCGGGACAGGGCTACGAGCAGTACTTC.

This clonotype was detected ten times or more. The V call is TRBV28, the J call TRBJ1-5, with D perhaps matching TRBD1 (5 bases). The CDR3 covers 16 residues. V was pared by 3 bases and J by 1 base, with 13 bases between. Germline CDR1 and CDR2: MDHEN and SYDVKM. The CDR3 here is CASSFAGGISNQPQHF. The CDR3, as DNA: TGTGCCAGCAGTTTTGCTGGGGGGATAAGCAATCAGCCCCAGCATTTT.

This clonotype was counted ten times or more. The rearrangement uses TRBV20-1 and TRBJ2-1, with TRBD2 matching 11 bases. Germline V CDR1 and CDR2: DFQATT, SNEGSKA (reference sequence). This CDR3 region has 16 residues. The V and J ends lost 4 bases and 7 bases, in that order; junction bases with no gene match: 12. The CDR3 loop reads CSAIALSGRAGNEQFF. The CDR3 DNA sequence: TGCAGTGCTATCGCCCTTAGCGGGAGGGCCGGAAATGAGCAGTTCTTC.

The chain combines TRBV15 with TRBJ2-7; 11 bases line up with TRBD1. CDR1 is LNHNV, CDR2 YYDKDF, per germline (reference sequence). Unmatched junction bases numbered 12, after V lost 3 bases and J lost 2 bases. This CDR3 has 18 residues. The CDR3 here is CATSSLLVRDRGAYEQYF. As DNA, the CDR3 is TGTGCCACCAGCAGCCTTTTAGTCCGGGACAGGGGGGCCTACGAGCAGTACTTC.

The chain has TRBV6-1 and TRBJ2-5; 12 bases map to TRBD2. Germline V gene sequence: CDR1 MNHNS, CDR2 SASEGT. The CDR3 runs to 16 residues. Trimming at V came to 6 bases and at J to 5 bases, leaving 10 bases not matched to a gene. CDR3: CASSDASGRAGETQYF. The CDR3, as DNA: TGTGCCAGCAGCGACGCTAGCGGGAGGGCCGGTGAGACCCAGTACTTC.

The V gene is TRBV20-1, the J gene TRBJ2-4; 8 bases fit TRBD1. Losses at the gene ends were 7 bases for V and 9 bases for J; bases not matched to a gene: 14. Germline assignment: CDR1 DFQATT and CDR2 SNEGSKA (reference sequence). This CDR3 has 14 amino acids. As DNA, the CDR3 is TGCAGTGTCAGCTTTCGGGGACAGGTTCCCATTCAGTACTTC. Its translation: CSVSFRGQVPIQYF.

Ten or more counts support this clonotype. The chain is built from TRBV20-1 and TRBJ2-3; 12 positions match TRBD2. CDR1 DFQATT and CDR2 SNEGSKA come from the germline V gene (reference sequence). The CDR3 is made up of 15 amino acids. Losses at the gene ends were 6 bases for V and 2 bases for J; bases not matched to a gene: 6. The CDR3 is CSALGLAGNTDTQYF. In DNA, the CDR3 is TGCAGTGCATTGGGACTAGCGGGTAACACAGATACGCAGTATTTT.

V usage is TRBV2 and J usage is TRBJ2-7; 8 nucleotides match TRBD2. This CDR3 is 16 amino acids long. Germline values: CDR1 SNHLY, CDR2 FYNNEI. V lost 1 base to trimming and J lost 4 bases; unmatched junction nucleotides: 9. This CDR3 reads CASSEEFGRAFYEQYF. The CDR3 DNA reads TGTGCCAGCAGTGAAGAGTTCGGGAGGGCCTTTTACGAGCAGTACTTC.

Many counts were recorded for this clonotype. This chain links TRBV3-1 with TRBJ2-7; unclear D gene. CDR3 size: 11 residues. Germline V gene sequence: CDR1 LGHDT, CDR2 YNNKEL (reference sequence). V was clipped by 7 bases and J by 5 bases, with 9 bases between them. CDR3 nucleotide sequence: TGTGCCAGCACCCGTGGGGACGAGCAGTACTTC. Protein sequence: CASTRGDEQYF.

This clonotype was counted once. The V call is TRBV9, the J call TRBJ2-1; tentative D call: TRBD2 (5 bases). Germline loops: CDR1 SGDLS, CDR2 YYNGEE. V was shortened by 0 bases and J by 7 bases, with 5 bases between the two germline ends. The CDR3 has 12 residues. This CDR3 reads CASSVVANEQFF. As DNA, the CDR3 is TGTGCCAGCAGCGTAGTAGCGAATGAGCAGTTCTTC.